This T cell receptor beta chain came from a study of cytomegalovirus exposure and HLA in healthy donors. Study-level background: The Caucasian-associated ancestry cluster held about 80% of around 380 genotyped donors. Study observations and caveats: Sequencing artifact likely explains a cluster of highly shared sequence variants.

Healthy people donating bone marrow made up the donors. As regards this clone: Its antigen is not known.

Trimming removed 1 base at V and 0 bases at J, with 7 bases between. Germline-derived CDR1 and CDR2 are SGHNT and YENEEA. The CDR3 covers 15 residues. It was with 60 Vbeta and 13 Jbeta primers that the PCR ran. The repertoire was sequenced with immunoSEQ multiplex PCR; TCRdb's copy has only in-frame clones and lacks some. Altogether 95,000 to 120,000 clones are present, 65% to 85% being singletons, with the ten largest covering around 2.7%. J is TRBJ2-1 and V is TRBV11-3; D call uncertain. Sequencing was performed on PBMCs. The clonotype comes from a woman between 18 and 29 years old in good health and CMV-seronegative. The CDR3 nucleotides are TGTGCCAGCAGCTTAGGACACGGCTCCTACAATGAGCAGTTCTTC. The encoded protein is CASSLGHGSYNEQFF.